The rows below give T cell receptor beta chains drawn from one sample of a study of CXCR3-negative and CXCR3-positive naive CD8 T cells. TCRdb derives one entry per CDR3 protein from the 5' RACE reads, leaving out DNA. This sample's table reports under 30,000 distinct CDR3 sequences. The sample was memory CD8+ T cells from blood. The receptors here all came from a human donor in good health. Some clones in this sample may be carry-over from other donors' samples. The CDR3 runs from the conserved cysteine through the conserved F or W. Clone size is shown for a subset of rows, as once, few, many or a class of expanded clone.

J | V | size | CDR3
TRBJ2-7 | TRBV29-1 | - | CSVERSYEQYF
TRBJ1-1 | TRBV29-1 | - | CSGGGVFGTEAFF
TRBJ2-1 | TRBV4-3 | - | CASSQESRGPNEQFF
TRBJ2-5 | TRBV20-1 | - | CSAYDRSGTQYF
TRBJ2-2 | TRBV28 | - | CASSMTSATGELFF
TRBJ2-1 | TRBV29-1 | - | CSVETYNEQFF
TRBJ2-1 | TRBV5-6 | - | CASSPLAGGYNEQFF
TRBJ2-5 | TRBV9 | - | CASSLLSGGPGETQYF
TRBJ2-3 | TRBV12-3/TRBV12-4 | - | CASSPPLILAGGKADTQYF
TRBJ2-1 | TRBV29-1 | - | CSVEARLISEQFF
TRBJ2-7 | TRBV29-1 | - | CSVEVPGAWTSGRASYEQYF
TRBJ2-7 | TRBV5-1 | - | CASSLGARSSYEQYF
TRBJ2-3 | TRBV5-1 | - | CASSPSFLTIPSTDTQYF
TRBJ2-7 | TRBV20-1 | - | CSAERQDPGDVSFYEQYF
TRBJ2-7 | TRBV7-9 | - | CASSGPFLREQYF
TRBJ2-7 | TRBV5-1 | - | CASSAAVSYEQYF
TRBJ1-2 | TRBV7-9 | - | CASSAPQGPWNYGYTF
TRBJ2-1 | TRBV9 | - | CASSVGLVGLENEQFF
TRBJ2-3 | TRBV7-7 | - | CASSSSGAVDTQYF
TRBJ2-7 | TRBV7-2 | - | CASSHYVGQPRGEQYF
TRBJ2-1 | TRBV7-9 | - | CASSPSGPPSNKQFF
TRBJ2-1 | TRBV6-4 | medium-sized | CASSDPGLASNEQFF
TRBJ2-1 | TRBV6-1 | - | CASTIGLGYNEQFF
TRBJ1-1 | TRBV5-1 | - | CASSWGQNMNTEAFF
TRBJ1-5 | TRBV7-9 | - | CASSSRRVSATLSNQPQHF
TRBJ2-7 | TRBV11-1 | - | CASSLDMNSYEQYF
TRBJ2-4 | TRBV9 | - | CASSGRDTLAKNIQYF
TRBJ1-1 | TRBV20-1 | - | CSARSPGTDTEAFF
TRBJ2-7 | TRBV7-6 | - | CASGKRDNYEQYF
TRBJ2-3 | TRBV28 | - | CASSGQLAGFTDTQYF
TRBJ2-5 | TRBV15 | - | CATSRGPRGAETQYF
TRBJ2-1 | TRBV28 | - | CASRPGTSSYNEQFF
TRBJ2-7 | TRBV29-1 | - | CSGGTGAHYEQYF
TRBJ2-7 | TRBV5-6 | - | CASSLGIEQYF
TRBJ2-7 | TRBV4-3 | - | CASSQYQSRTSGFYEQYF
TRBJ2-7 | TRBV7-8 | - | CASSFSRGPYEQYF
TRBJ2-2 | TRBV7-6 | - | CASSRWTEGTGELFF